These T cell receptor beta chains were read from a single sample in a study of human T cells and chemical hapten exposure. TCRdb re-analysed the 5' RACE reads in MiXCR, keeping a single row per CDR3 protein. The sample has about 120,000 distinct CDR3 sequences, around a fifth seen once. These receptors all stem from a human donor in good health. The CDR3 runs from the conserved cysteine through the conserved F or W. D genes are given only for firm matches. Expanded clones are given a class, and other clones once, few, many or no size at all.

V	size	J	D	DNA	CDR3
TRBV20-1	NA	TRBJ2-7	TRBD2	TGCAGTGCTAGAGAACTAGCGCGGGACGAGCAGTACTTC	CSARELARDEQYF
TRBV10-1	NA	TRBJ1-1	NA	TGCGCCAGCAGTGGGGACCGGACCTTTGAAGCTTTCTTT	CASSGDRTFEAFF
TRBV5-1	NA	TRBJ2-4	NA	TGCGCCAGCTCCCCCGCTATAGGAAACATTCAGTACTTC	CASSPAIGNIQYF
TRBV24-1	NA	TRBJ1-2	NA	TGTGCCACCAGTGATGCGACAGAGCATGGCTACACCTTC	CATSDATEHGYTF
TRBV5-1	NA	TRBJ1-5	NA	TGCGCCAGCAGCTTCAGAGTCGATCAGCCCCAGCATTTT	CASSFRVDQPQHF
TRBV20-1	NA	TRBJ2-1	NA	TGCAGTGCTAGAGATGCAGGGCAACCCTACAATGAGCAGTTCTTC	CSARDAGQPYNEQFF
TRBV6-5	few	TRBJ2-3	NA	TGTGCCAGCAGTTACTGGCAAGACATCAACACAGATACGCAGTATTTT	CASSYWQDINTDTQYF
TRBV5-1	NA	TRBJ2-7	NA	TGCGCCAGCAGCTTGACGACCAGCTCCTACGAGCAGTACTTC	CASSLTTSSYEQYF
TRBV28	NA	TRBJ1-2	NA	TGTGCCAGCAGCCCACCACAGTCCGGCTATTGCTACACCTTC	CASSPPQSGYCYTF
TRBV4-2	NA	TRBJ2-5	NA	TGTGCCAGCAGCCCGGACATCGCGGATACCCAGTACTTC	CASSPDIADTQYF
TRBV6-2/TRBV6-3	few	TRBJ1-3	NA	TGTGCCAGCAGTTACGACCTTAGCTCTGGAAACACCATATATTTT	CASSYDLSSGNTIYF
TRBV14	NA	TRBJ1-1	NA	TGTGCCAGCAGCCAAGATTCGGGACGGACCATTAGGGAAACTGAAGCTTTCTTT	CASSQDSGRTIRETEAFF
TRBV9	NA	TRBJ2-3	TRBD1	TGTGCCAGCAGCGTAGACGGGACAGGCCGCACAGATACGCAGTATTTT	CASSVDGTGRTDTQYF
TRBV4-1	few	TRBJ1-1	NA	TGCGCCAGCAGCCAAGATCACGCGTCCACTGAAGCTTTCTTT	CASSQDHASTEAFF